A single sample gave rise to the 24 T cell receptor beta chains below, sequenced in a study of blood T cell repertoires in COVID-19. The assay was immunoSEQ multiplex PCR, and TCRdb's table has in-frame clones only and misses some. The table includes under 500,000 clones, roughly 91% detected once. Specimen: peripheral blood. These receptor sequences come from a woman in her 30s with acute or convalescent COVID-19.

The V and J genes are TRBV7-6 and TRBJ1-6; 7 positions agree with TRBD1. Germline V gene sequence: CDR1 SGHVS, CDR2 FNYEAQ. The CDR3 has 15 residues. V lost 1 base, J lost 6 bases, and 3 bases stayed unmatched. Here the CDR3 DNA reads TGTGCCAGCAGCTTAGATTGGGACAGTAATTCACCCCTCCACTTT. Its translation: CASSLDWDSNSPLHF.

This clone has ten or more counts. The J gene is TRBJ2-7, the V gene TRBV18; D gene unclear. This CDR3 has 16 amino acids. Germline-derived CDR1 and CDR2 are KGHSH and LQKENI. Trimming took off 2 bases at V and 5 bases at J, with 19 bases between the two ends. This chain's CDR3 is CASSPGDRDLFHEQYF. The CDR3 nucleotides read TGTGCCAGCTCACCAGGAGACCGAGACCTGTTCCACGAGCAGTACTTC.

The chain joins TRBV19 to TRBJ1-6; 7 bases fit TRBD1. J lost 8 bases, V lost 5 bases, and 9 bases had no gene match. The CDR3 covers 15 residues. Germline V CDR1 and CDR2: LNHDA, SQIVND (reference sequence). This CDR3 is CASSPRQGSYSPLHF. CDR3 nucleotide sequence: TGTGCCAGTAGTCCGCGACAGGGATCCTATTCACCCCTCCACTTT.

CDR3 sequence reads: CASSQFLSSYNEQFF. In DNA form, the CDR3 reads TGTGCCAGCAGCCAATTCCTTAGCTCCTACAATGAGCAGTTCTTC. The rearrangement uses TRBV14 and TRBJ2-1; D unresolved. CDR1 and CDR2 from the germline V gene are SGHDN and FVKESK. The CDR3 has 15 amino acids. The V end was cut by 2 bases, the J end by 0 bases, with 8 bases between.

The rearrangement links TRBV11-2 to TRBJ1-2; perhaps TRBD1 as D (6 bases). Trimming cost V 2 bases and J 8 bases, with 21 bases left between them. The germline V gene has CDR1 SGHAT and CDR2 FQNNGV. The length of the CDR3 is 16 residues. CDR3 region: CASSLINMPGQGGYTF. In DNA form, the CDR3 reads TGTGCCAGCAGCTTAATTAATATGCCGGGACAAGGAGGCTACACCTTC.

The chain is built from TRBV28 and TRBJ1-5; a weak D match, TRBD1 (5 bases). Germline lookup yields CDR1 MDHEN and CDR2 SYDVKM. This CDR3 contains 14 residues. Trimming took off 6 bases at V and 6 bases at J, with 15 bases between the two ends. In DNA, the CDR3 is TGTGCCAGCAGCCACGGGGGGGGTAGTCAGCCCCAGCATTTT. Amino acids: CASSHGGGSQPQHF.

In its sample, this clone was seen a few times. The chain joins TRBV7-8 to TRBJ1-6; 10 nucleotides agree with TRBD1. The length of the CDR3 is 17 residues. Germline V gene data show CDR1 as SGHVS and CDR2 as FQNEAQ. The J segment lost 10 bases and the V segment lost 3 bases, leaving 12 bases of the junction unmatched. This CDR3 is CASSFGGQGVIRSPLHF. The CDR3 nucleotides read TGTGCCAGCAGCTTCGGAGGACAGGGGGTAATAAGGTCACCCCTCCACTTT. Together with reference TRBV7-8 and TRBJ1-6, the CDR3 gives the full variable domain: GAGVSQSPRYKVAKRGQDVALRCDPISGHVSLFWYQQALGQGPEFLTYFQNEAQLDKSGLPSDRFFAERPEGSVSTLKIQRTQQEDSAVYLCASSFGGQGVIRSPLHFGNGTRLTVT.

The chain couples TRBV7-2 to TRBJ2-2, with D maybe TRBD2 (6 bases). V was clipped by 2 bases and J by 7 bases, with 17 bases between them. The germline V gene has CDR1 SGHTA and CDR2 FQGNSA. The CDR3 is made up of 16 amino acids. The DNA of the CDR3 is TGTGCCAGCAGCTTAATTTATGGGGGGATTAGCGGGGAGCTGTTTTTT. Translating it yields CASSLIYGGISGELFF.

The CDR3 is CASSFSVAKNIQYF. CDR3 coding DNA: TGTGCCAGCAGTTTTAGCGTGGCCAAAAACATTCAGTACTTC. The gene calls are TRBV28 and TRBJ2-4; D is perhaps TRBD2 (5 bases). This CDR3 comprises 14 residues. Between the trimmed V and J ends, which lost 3 bases and 1 base, there was a span of 7 bases. Per the germline V gene, CDR1 is MDHEN and CDR2 is SYDVKM.

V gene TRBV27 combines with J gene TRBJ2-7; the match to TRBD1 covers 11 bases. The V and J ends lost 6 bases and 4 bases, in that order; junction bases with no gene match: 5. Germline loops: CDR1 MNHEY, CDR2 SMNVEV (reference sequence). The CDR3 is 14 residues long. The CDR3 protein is CASRGTGGLYEQYF. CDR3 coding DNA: TGTGCCAGCAGAGGGACAGGGGGGTTATACGAGCAGTACTTC.

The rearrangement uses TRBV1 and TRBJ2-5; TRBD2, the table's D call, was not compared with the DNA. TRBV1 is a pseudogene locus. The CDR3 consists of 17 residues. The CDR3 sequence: CTSSQDGASGSQETQYF. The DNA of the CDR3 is TGCACCAGCAGCCAAGATGGGGCTAGCGGGAGCCAAGAGACCCAGTACTTC.

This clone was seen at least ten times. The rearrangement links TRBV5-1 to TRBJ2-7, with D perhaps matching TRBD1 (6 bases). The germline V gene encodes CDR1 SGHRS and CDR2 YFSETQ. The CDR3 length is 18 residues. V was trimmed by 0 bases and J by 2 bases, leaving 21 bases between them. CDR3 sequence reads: CASSLEDPRTENTYEQYF. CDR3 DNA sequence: TGCGCCAGCAGCTTGGAAGACCCAAGGACAGAAAACACCTACGAGCAGTACTTC.

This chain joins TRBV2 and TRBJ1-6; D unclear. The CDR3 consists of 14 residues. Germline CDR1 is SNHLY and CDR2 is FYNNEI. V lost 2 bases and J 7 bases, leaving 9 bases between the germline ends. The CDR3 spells CASSERSSNSPLHF. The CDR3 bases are TGTGCCAGCAGTGAACGGTCCTCGAATTCACCCCTCCACTTT.

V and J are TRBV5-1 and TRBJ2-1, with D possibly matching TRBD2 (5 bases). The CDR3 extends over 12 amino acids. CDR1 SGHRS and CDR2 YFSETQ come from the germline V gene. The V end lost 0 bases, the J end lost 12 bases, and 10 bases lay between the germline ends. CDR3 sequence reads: CASSLDGDRQFF. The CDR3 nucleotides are TGCGCCAGCAGCTTGGACGGGGATCGGCAGTTCTTC.

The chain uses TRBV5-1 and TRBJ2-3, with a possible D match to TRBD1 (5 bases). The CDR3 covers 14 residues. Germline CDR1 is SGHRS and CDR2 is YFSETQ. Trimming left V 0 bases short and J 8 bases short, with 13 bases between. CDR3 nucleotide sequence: TGCGCCAGCAGCTTGGGCAGGGAAGTCGGTACGCAGTATTTT. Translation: CASSLGREVGTQYF.

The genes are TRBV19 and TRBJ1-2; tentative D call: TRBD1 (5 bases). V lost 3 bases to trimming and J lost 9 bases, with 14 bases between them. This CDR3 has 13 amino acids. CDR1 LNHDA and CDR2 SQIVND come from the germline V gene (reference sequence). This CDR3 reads CASSIRQPPSYTF. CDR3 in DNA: TGTGCCAGTAGTATTCGACAGCCTCCGAGCTACACCTTC.

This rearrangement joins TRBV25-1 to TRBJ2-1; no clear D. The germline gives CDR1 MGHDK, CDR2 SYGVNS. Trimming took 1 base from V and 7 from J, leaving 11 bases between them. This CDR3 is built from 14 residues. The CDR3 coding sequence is TGTGCCAGCAGTGAATCTGGTCGGGTGAATGAGCAGTTCTTC. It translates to CASSESGRVNEQFF. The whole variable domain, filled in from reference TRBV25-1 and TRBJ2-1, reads EADIYQTPRYLVIGTGKKITLECSQTMGHDKMYWYQQDPGMELHLIHYSYGVNSTEKGDLSSESTVSRIRTEHFPLTLESARPSHTSQYLCASSESGRVNEQFFGPGTRLTVL.

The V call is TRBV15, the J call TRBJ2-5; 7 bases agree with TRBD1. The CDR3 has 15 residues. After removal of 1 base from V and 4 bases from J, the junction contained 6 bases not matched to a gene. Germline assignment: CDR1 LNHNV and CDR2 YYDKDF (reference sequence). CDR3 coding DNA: TGTGCCACCAGCAGAGTGACACAGGGGCCAGAGACCCAGTACTTC. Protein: CATSRVTQGPETQYF.

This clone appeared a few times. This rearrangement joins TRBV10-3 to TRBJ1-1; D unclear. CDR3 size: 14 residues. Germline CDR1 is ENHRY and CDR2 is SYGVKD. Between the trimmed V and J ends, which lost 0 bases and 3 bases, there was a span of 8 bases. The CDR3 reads CAISESRPYTEAFF. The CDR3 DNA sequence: TGTGCCATCAGTGAGTCGAGGCCATACACTGAAGCTTTCTTT.

The CDR3 protein is CASRTSGGVETQYF. The CDR3 DNA is TGCGCCAGCAGAACTAGCGGGGGTGTAGAGACCCAGTACTTC. The J gene is TRBJ2-5, the V gene TRBV5-1, with 11 nucleotides matching TRBD2. Unmatched junction bases numbered 4, after V lost 5 bases and J lost 4 bases. The CDR3 length is 14 residues. From germline, CDR1 is SGHRS and CDR2 YFSETQ.

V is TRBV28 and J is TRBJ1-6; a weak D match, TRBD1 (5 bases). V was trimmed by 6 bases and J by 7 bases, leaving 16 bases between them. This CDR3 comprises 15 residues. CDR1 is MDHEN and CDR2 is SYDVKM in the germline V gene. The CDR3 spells CASSPGGGANSPLHF. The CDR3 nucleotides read TGTGCCAGCAGCCCTGGGGGGGGAGCGAATTCACCCCTCCACTTT.

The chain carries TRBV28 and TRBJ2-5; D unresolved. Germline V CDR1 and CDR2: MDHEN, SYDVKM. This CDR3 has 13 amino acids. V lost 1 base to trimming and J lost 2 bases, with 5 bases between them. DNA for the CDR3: TGTGCCAGCAGTTTATTACAGCAAGAGACCCAGTACTTC. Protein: CASSLLQQETQYF.

This CDR3 is CASSGSGGDTDTQYF. The CDR3 coding sequence is TGTGCCAGCAGTGGTAGCGGGGGGGACACAGATACGCAGTATTTT. The chain carries TRBV9 and TRBJ2-3; 11 positions agree with TRBD2. The CDR3 extends over 15 amino acids. Germline CDR1 is SGDLS and CDR2 is YYNGEE. After removal of 5 bases from V and 2 bases from J, the junction contained 4 bases not matched to a gene.

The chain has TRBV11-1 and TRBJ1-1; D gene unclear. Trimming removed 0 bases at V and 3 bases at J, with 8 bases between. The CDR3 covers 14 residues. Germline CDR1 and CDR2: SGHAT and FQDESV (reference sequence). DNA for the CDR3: TGTGCCAGCAGCTTAGCCGGCGGGTACACTGAAGCTTTCTTT. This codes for CASSLAGGYTEAFF.